This is a list of T cell receptor beta chains from one sample in a study of cytomegalovirus exposure and HLA in healthy donors. Some clones are missing from TCRdb's copy, which holds only in-frame ones; the method was immunoSEQ multiplex PCR. The sample has almost 95,000 clones, more than 60% seen once. Sequencing was carried out using PBMCs. These TCRs come from a man between 25 and 39 years old in good health and CMV-seronegative. CDR3s include the opening cysteine and the closing phenylalanine or tryptophan. The D gene is left open where the match is weak. Size values are once, few and many counts, or a class for expanded clones, and some rows have none.

v_gene	j_gene	d_gene	abundance	CDR3nt	CDR3aa
TRBV27	TRBJ2-5	-	-	TGTGCCAGCAGTTCTCTTAGGACAAAAGGCCAAGAGACCCAGTACTTC	CASSSLRTKGQETQYF
TRBV15	TRBJ2-1	TRBD1	few	TGTGCCACCAGCAGAGAGATGGACAGGGGGGTATGGAATGAGCAGTTCTTC	CATSREMDRGVWNEQFF
TRBV2	TRBJ1-3	TRBD1	-	TGTGCCAGCAGCCCGAATAGCCAGGGGGCTGGAAACACCATATATTTT	CASSPNSQGAGNTIYF
TRBV14	TRBJ1-1	-	-	TGTGCCAGCAGCCAAGACTACACTGAAGCTTTCTTT	CASSQDYTEAFF
TRBV7-9	TRBJ2-7	TRBD2	-	TGTGCCAGCAGCTTATGGTCGCGTCGGGAGGGCTACGAGCAGTACTTC	CASSLWSRREGYEQYF
TRBV10-1	TRBJ2-3	-	-	TGCGCCAGCAGTGAGTCTGGAGTCACAGATACGCAGTATTTT	CASSESGVTDTQYF
TRBV4-3	TRBJ1-5	TRBD1	-	TGCGCCAGCAGCCAAGAACCAGGGACAGGGGGCAACCAGCCCCAGCATTTT	CASSQEPGTGGNQPQHF
TRBV15	TRBJ2-6	-	-	TGTGCCACCAGAGATGACAGGTCTGGGGCCAACGTCCTGACTTTC	CATRDDRSGANVLTF
TRBV10-3	TRBJ2-3	-	-	TGTGCCATCAGTAGCGCGCAGTATTTT	CAISSAQYF
TRBV5-4	TRBJ1-1	TRBD1	-	TGTGCCAGCAGCTTAAGACAGGGGGCTGGCACTGAAGCTTTCTTT	CASSLRQGAGTEAFF
TRBV9	TRBJ1-2	-	-	TGTGCCAGCAGCGTAGATCGACACCCCTCAGGGGGCTACACCTTC	CASSVDRHPSGGYTF
TRBV5-1	TRBJ1-3	TRBD1	-	TGCGCCAGCAGCTTACAGGGGACGTACGGAAACACCATATATTTT	CASSLQGTYGNTIYF
TRBV7-9	TRBJ1-3	TRBD1	-	TGTGCCAGCAGTTTTTTCCCTAGACAGGGCAACTCCGGAAACACCATATATTTT	CASSFFPRQGNSGNTIYF